One and the same sample provided the 10 T cell receptor beta chains below, sequenced in a study of cytomegalovirus exposure and HLA in healthy donors. Some clones are missing from TCRdb's copy, which holds only in-frame ones; the method was immunoSEQ multiplex PCR. Of roughly 260,000 clones in the sample, about 87% are singletons; the top ten hold less than 3%. The sequencing sample was made of PBMCs. All receptors derive from a man in his late teens or twenties in good health and CMV-seronegative.

J is TRBJ2-5 and V is TRBV27, with D possibly TRBD1 on 7 matching bases. The CDR3 totals 16 residues. Germline values: CDR1 MNHEY, CDR2 SMNVEV (reference sequence). V gave up 2 bases and J gave up 0 bases, with 13 bases separating them. The CDR3 region has the DNA TGTGCCAGCAGTTTAAACGGGGGACAGTACCAAGAGACCCAGTACTTC. Encoded protein: CASSLNGGQYQETQYF.

This chain's CDR3 is CASSARGQDPYEQYF. CDR3 sequence (DNA): TGTGCCAGCAGTGCCCGGGGACAGGACCCCTACGAGCAGTACTTC. This chain connects TRBV6-1 to TRBJ2-7, with 8 bases that match TRBD1. CDR1 is MNHNS and CDR2 is SASEGT in the germline V gene. The CDR3 is 15 amino acids. V lost 4 bases, J lost 2 bases, and 7 bases stayed unmatched.

The chain carries TRBV13 and TRBJ2-1; a possible D gene is TRBD2 (5 bases). CDR1 is PRHDT and CDR2 is FYEKMQ in the germline V gene (reference sequence). This CDR3 contains 16 residues. V was shortened by 5 bases and J by 9 bases, with 23 bases between the two germline ends. The CDR3 sequence is CASSPTGLASEAEQFF. The CDR3 bases are TGTGCCAGCAGCCCCACTGGGCTAGCAAGCGAAGCTGAGCAGTTCTTC.

This chain joins TRBV28 and TRBJ2-7, with D possibly matching TRBD1 (5 bases). This CDR3 has 14 amino acids. Trimming took off 6 bases at V and 8 bases at J, with 20 bases between the two ends. Germline CDR1 is MDHEN and CDR2 is SYDVKM. The CDR3 is CASRKQDGTTKQYF. The CDR3 bases are TGTGCCAGCAGGAAACAGGACGGAACTACCAAGCAGTACTTC. The whole variable domain, remainder taken from reference TRBV28 and TRBJ2-7, is DVKVTQSSRYLVKRTGEKVFLECVQDMDHENMFWYRQDPGLGLRLIYFSYDVKMKEKGDIPEGYSVSREKKERFSLILESASTNQTSMYLCASRKQDGTTKQYFGPGTRLTVT.

The V gene is TRBV6-5, the J gene TRBJ1-6, with TRBD1 matching over 8 bases. With 7 bases clipped from V and 4 bases from J, the junction kept 3 bases outside the gene matches. Looked up from germline, CDR1 is MNHEY and CDR2 is SVGAGI. The CDR3 is 14 amino acids. In DNA form, the CDR3 reads TGTGCCAGCACCACAGGGGGGTATAATTCACCCCTCCACTTT. Translated: CASTTGGYNSPLHF.

The V call is TRBV28, the J call TRBJ2-3; 8 nucleotides agree with TRBD2. The CDR3 consists of 14 residues. CDR1 MDHEN and CDR2 SYDVKM come from the germline V gene. V shed 3 bases and J 2 bases; nucleotides not matched to a gene: 1. The CDR3 DNA is TGTGCCAGCAGTTTTAGCGGGATCACAGATACGCAGTATTTT. Residues: CASSFSGITDTQYF.

V and J are TRBV28 and TRBJ2-1, with 8 bases that match TRBD2. V was clipped by 6 bases and J by 7 bases; unmatched bases: 17. The CDR3 has 17 amino acids. Germline CDR1 and CDR2: MDHEN and SYDVKM. The CDR3 here is CASSSSPGTSILNEQFF. The CDR3, as DNA: TGTGCCAGCAGCTCCTCCCCCGGGACTAGTATCCTTAATGAGCAGTTCTTC.

The chain employs TRBV9 and TRBJ2-7; maybe TRBD2 (5 bases). V lost 0 bases and J lost 1, with 8 bases in between. CDR1 and CDR2 (germline): SGDLS, YYNGEE. The CDR3 runs 14 residues. CDR3 nucleotides: TGTGCCAGCAGCGTAGGGGTAGCGTCCTACGAGCAGTACTTC. This gives the protein CASSVGVASYEQYF.

The chain links TRBV21-1 to TRBJ2-3; no check of the table's D call, TRBD1, against the DNA was made. TRBV21-1 is given as a pseudogene. This CDR3 comprises 15 residues. CDR3 protein: CASSNRQGCTDTQYF. CDR3 nucleotides: TGTGCCAGCAGCAATAGACAGGGATGCACAGATACGCAGTATTTT.

The J gene is TRBJ1-1, the V gene TRBV6-1, with D possibly being TRBD1 (6 bases). This CDR3 has 14 residues. In germline, CDR1 is MNHNS, CDR2 SASEGT. The germline V and J ends were trimmed by 7 bases and 5 bases, with 17 bases remaining between them. The CDR3 nucleotides are TGTGCCAGCACCCTCAGGGGAGGGCGGACTGAAGCTTTCTTT. Residues: CASTLRGGRTEAFF.